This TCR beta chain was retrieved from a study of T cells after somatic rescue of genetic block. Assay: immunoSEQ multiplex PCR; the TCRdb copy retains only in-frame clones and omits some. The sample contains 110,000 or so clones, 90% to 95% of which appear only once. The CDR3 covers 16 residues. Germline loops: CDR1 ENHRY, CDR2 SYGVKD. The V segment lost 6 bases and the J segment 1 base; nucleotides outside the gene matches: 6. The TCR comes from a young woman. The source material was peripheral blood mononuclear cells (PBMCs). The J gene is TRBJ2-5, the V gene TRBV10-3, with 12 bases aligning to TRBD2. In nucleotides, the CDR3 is TGTGCCATCAGGGCGACTAGCGGGGGCTCCCAAGAGACCCAGTACTTC. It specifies CAIRATSGGSQETQYF.